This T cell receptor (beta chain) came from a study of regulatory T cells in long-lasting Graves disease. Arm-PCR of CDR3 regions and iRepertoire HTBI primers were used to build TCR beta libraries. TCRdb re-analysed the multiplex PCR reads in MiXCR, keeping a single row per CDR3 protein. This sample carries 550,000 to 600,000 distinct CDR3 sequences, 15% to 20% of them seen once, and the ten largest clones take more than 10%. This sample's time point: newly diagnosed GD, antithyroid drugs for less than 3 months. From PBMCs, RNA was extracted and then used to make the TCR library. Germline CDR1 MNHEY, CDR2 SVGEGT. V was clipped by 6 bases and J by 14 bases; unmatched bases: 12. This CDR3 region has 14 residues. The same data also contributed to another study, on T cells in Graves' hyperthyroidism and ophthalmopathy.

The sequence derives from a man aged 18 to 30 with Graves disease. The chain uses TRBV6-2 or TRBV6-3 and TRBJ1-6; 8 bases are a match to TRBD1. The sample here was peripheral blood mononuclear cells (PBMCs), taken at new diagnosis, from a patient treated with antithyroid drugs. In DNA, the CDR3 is TGTGCCAGCAGGCGAGGACAGGGCCAATCGGCCCTCCACTTT. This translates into CASRRGQGQSALHF.